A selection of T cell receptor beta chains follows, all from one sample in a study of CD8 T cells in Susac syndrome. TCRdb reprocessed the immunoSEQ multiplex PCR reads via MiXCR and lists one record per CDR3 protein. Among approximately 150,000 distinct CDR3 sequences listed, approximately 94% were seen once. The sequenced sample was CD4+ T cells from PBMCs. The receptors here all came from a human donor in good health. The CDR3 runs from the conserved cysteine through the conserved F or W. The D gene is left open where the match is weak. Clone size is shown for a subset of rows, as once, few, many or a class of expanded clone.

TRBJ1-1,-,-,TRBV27,CASSLRNGDRNTEAFF,TGTGCCAGCAGTTTAAGAAACGGGGACCGTAACACTGAAGCCTTCTTT
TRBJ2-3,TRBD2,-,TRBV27,CASSPLLAGPLTDTQYF,TGTGCCAGCAGTCCCCTCCTAGCGGGGCCCCTCACAGATACGCAGTATTTT
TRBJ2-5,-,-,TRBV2,CASRDDPQETQYF,TGTGCCAGCAGAGACGACCCCCAAGAGACCCAGTACTTC
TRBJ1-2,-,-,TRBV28,CASRRGSPGYGYTF,TGTGCCAGCAGGAGGGGGAGCCCGGGCTATGGCTACACCTTC
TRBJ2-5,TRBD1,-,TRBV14,CASSLQGGLAGETQYF,TGTGCCAGCAGCTTACAGGGGGGTCTAGCAGGAGAGACCCAGTACTTC
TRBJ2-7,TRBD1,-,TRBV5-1,CASSLGGGTGYNEQYF,TGCGCCAGCAGCTTGGGTGGTGGGACAGGGTACAACGAGCAGTACTTC
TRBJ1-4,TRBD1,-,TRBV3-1,CASSQGTGIEKLFF,TGTGCCAGCAGCCAAGGGACAGGGATTGAAAAACTGTTTTTT
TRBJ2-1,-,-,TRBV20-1,CSARVGIKAEQFF,TGCAGTGCTAGAGTCGGGATTAAGGCTGAGCAGTTCTTC
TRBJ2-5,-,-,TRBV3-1,CASSQDVAGETQYF,TGTGCCAGCAGCCAAGATGTCGCTGGAGAGACCCAGTACTTC
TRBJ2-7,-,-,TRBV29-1,CSVELRDTTYEQYF,TGCAGCGTTGAACTCCGGGACACTACCTACGAGCAGTACTTC
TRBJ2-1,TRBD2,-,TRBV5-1,CASSLASGYNEQFF,TGCGCCAGCAGCTTGGCTAGCGGCTACAATGAGCAGTTCTTC
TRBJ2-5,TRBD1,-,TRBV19,CASSGTGFFVETQYF,TGTGCCAGTAGTGGGACAGGGTTTTTCGTCGAGACCCAGTACTTC
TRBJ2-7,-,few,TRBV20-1,CSAREAGGSYEQYF,TGCAGTGCTAGAGAGGCCGGGGGTTCCTACGAGCAGTACTTC
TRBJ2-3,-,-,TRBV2,CASSEVGILADTQYF,TGTGCCAGCAGTGAGGTCGGGATCCTCGCAGATACGCAGTATTTT
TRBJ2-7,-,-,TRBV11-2,CASSPSMAQGSYEQYF,TGTGCCAGCAGCCCCAGCATGGCCCAGGGGTCCTACGAGCAGTACTTC
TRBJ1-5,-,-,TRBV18,CASSIVGNQPQHF,TGTGCCAGCTCAATAGTGGGCAATCAGCCCCAGCATTTT
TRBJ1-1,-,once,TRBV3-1,CASSASSGAFF,TGTGCCAGCAGCGCCTCGTCGGGGGCTTTCTTT
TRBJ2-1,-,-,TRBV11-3,CASSLVSNEQFF,TGTGCCAGCAGCTTAGTCAGCAATGAGCAGTTCTTC
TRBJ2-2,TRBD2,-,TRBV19,CASSDLTSGKNTGELFF,TGTGCCAGTAGTGACCTGACTAGCGGGAAGAACACCGGGGAGCTGTTTTTT
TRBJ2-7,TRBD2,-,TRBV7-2,CASSSSGTSGFEEQYF,TGTGCCAGCAGCTCCTCCGGGACTAGCGGGTTCGAAGAGCAGTACTTC
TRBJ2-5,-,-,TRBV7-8,CASSLVETEGTQYF,TGTGCCAGCAGCTTAGTCGAGACAGAGGGGACCCAGTACTTC
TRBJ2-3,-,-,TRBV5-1,CASSLNSGADTQYF,TGCGCCAGCAGCTTGAACTCAGGGGCAGATACGCAGTATTTT
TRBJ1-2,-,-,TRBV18,CASSLNLRGAGNGYTF,TGTGCCAGCTCACTGAACCTGCGGGGGGCCGGGAATGGCTACACCTTC
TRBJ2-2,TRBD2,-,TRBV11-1,CASSLVPPGLATGGKNTGELFF,TGTGCCAGCAGCTTAGTACCGCCGGGACTAGCGACGGGGGGAAAGAACACCGGGGAGCTGTTTTTT